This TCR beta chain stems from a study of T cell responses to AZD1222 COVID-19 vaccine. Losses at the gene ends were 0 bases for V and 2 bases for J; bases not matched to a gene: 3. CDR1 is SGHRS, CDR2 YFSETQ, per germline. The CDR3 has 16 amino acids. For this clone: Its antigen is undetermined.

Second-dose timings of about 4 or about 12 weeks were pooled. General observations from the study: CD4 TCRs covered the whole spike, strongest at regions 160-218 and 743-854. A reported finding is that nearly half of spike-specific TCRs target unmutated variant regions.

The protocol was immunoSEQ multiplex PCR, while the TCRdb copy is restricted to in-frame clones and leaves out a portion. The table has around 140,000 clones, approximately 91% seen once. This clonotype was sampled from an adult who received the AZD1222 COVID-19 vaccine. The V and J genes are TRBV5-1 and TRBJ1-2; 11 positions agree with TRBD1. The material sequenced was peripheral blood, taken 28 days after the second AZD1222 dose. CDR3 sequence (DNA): TGCGCCAGCAGCTTGGATGGACAGGGGGCAAACTATGGCTACACCTTC. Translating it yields CASSLDGQGANYGYTF.